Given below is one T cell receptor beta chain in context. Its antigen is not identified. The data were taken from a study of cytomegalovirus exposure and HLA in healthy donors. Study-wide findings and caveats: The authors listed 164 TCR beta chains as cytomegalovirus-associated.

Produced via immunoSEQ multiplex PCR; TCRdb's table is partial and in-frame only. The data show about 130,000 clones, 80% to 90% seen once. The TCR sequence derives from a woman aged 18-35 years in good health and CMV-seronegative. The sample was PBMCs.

CDR3 protein: CASSLGHGELFF. Written as DNA, the CDR3 is TGTGCCAGCAGTTTAGGGCACGGGGAGCTGTTTTTT. The genes are TRBV28 and TRBJ2-2; no clear D gene. CDR3 length: 12 residues. V lost 2 bases, J lost 7 bases, and 5 bases lay in between. Germline CDR1 and CDR2: MDHEN and SYDVKM.